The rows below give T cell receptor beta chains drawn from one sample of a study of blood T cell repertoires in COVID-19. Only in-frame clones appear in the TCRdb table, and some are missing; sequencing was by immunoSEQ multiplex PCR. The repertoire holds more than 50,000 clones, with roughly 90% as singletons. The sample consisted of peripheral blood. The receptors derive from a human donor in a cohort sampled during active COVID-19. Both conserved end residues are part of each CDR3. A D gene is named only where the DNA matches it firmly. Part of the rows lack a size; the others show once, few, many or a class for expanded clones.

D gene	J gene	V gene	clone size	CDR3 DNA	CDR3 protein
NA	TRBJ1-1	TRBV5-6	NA	TGTGCCAGCAGCTTGCAGGAGGTAGCTTTCTTT	CASSLQEVAFF
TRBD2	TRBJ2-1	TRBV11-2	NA	TGTGCCAGCAGCCCACTAGCGGGAGGATCCAATGAGCAGTTCTTC	CASSPLAGGSNEQFF
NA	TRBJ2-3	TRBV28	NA	TGTGCCAGCAGTTTAGGAAGGAGGCAAAATCGGGATACGCAGTATTTT	CASSLGRRQNRDTQYF
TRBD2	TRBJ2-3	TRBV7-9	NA	TGTGCCAGCAGCGACGGGACTAGCACCCCGAGCACAGATACGCAGTATTTT	CASSDGTSTPSTDTQYF
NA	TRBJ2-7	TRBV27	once	TGTGCCAGCAGGCCAGGGGTCCCCTCCTACGAGCAGTACTTC	CASRPGVPSYEQYF
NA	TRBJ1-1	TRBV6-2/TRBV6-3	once	TGTGCCAGCAGCGGACAGCTGAACACTGAAGCTTTCTTT	CASSGQLNTEAFF
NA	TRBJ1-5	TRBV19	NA	TGTGCCAGTAGCGTGACAAATAGCAATCAGCCCCAGCATTTT	CASSVTNSNQPQHF
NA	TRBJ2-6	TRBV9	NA	TGTGCCAGCAGCGATCGTGGGGGCTCCCTTCGTTCCGGGGCCAACGTCCTGACTTTC	CASSDRGGSLRSGANVLTF
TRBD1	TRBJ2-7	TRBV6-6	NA	TGTGCCAGCGGCTCGGACAGGGTCAGCTCCTACGAGCAGTACTTC	CASGSDRVSSYEQYF
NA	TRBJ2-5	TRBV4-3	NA	TGCGCCAGCAGCCAAGAACTCCCGGGAAGGAGAAGGAAGGAGACCCAGTACTTC	CASSQELPGRRRKETQYF
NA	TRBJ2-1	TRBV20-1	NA	TGCAGTGCTCCCCTTTTTAATGAGCAGTTCTTC	CSAPLFNEQFF
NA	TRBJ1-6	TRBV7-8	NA	TGTGCCAGCAGCTCCCTACAGGGAACTTCTAATTCACCCCTCCACTTT	CASSSLQGTSNSPLHF
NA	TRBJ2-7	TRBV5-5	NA	TGTGCCAGCAGCCAAACAGGGATGGACTACGAGCAGTACTTC	CASSQTGMDYEQYF
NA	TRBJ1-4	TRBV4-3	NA	TGCGCCAGCAGCCAAGCCGAGAAAAATGAAAAACTGTTTTTT	CASSQAEKNEKLFF
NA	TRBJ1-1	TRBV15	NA	TGTGCCACCAGCAGAGATGCGGGGCTCGGGGAAGCTTTCTTT	CATSRDAGLGEAFF
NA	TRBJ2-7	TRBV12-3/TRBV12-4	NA	TGTGCCAGCAGTTCAGGGTTTCGGTTTGAGCAGTACTTC	CASSSGFRFEQYF
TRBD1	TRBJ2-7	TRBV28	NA	TGTGCCAGCAGTTCCCAAACAGGGGCCAGCTACGAGCAGTACTTC	CASSSQTGASYEQYF
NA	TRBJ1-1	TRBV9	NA	TGTGCCAGCAGCGTAGGAAACAGGCTCACTGAAGCTTTCTTT	CASSVGNRLTEAFF